These T cell receptor beta chains were read from a single sample in a study of T cells in Graves' hyperthyroidism and ophthalmopathy. One entry per CDR3 protein, called by TCRdb with MiXCR from the multiplex PCR reads. The profile shows around 620,000 distinct CDR3 sequences, just over 45% of them singletons. The sequencing sample was made of peripheral blood or thyroid tissue (not recorded which). The receptors originated from an adult woman with Graves' disease, either hyperthyroidism or ophthalmopathy (not recorded which). CDR3s leave out the opening cysteine and the closing phenylalanine or tryptophan. The order of the fields is J gene, V gene, CDR3 protein.

>TRBJ2-3|TRBV2
ASSEAGGTSTDTQY
>TRBJ2-5|TRBV7-9
ASSSPGLAGEETQY
>TRBJ2-5|TRBV20-1
SAKDREETQY
>TRBJ2-3|TRBV29-1
SLPGGAGTQY
>TRBJ2-7|TRBV20-1
SARDPSTSSYEQY
>TRBJ2-2|TRBV7-9
ASSTRTSVRRELF
>TRBJ2-7|TRBV3-1
ASSQWVQGVKSYEQY
>TRBJ1-5|TRBV29-1
SVAIAGDQPQH
>TRBJ2-5|TRBV7-9
ASSLGEETQY
>TRBJ1-6|TRBV5-8
ASKEDSPTPLH
>TRBJ1-5|TRBV5-1
ASRRSGQTQH
>TRBJ2-5|TRBV28
ASSSSGTKREETQY
>TRBJ2-7|TRBV9
ASSVERDEQY
>TRBJ1-1|TRBV7-9
ASSLAAMNTEAF